This entry concerns a single TCR beta chain. Trimming left V 2 bases short and J 2 bases short, with 10 bases between. The CDR3 contains 14 residues. Germline V lookup: CDR1 MNHEY, CDR2 SVGAGI. RNA transcripts provided the template for amplifying TCR beta CDR3 regions. HTBI-primed RT-PCR formed the first round, and a multiplex PCR formed the second. TCRdb redid the calling of the multiplex PCR reads with MiXCR, one entry per CDR3 protein. The repertoire holds 500,000 to 600,000 distinct CDR3 sequences, with about two fifths as singletons. The sample is drawn from a study of Graves' ophthalmopathy and Graves' hyperthyroidism.

This clonotype was sampled from an adult man with Graves' hyperthyroidism. The chain recombines TRBV6-5 with TRBJ2-7; D may be TRBD1 (6 bases). Source material: peripheral blood or thyroid tissue (not recorded which). Written as DNA, the CDR3 is TGTGCCAGCAGTTACGGGGCAGGGGCCTACGAGCAGTACTTC. It is translated as CASSYGAGAYEQYF.